Listed below are T cell receptor beta chains from one sample, sequenced in a study of cytomegalovirus exposure and HLA in healthy donors. Libraries were prepared by immunoSEQ multiplex PCR; TCRdb keeps only in-frame clonotypes and omits some of them. The sample records around 100,000 clones, approximately 80% being singletons. Sequencing was done on a sample of PBMCs. Receptors were obtained from a female donor in good health and CMV-seropositive. Both conserved end residues are part of each CDR3. A D gene is named only where the DNA matches it firmly. The size of a clone is reported for some rows only, either as once, few or many, or as a class for expanded clones.

CDR3: CASLRTQNTGELFF
DNA: TGTGCCAGCCTCAGGACTCAAAACACCGGGGAGCTGTTTTTT
D: -
V: TRBV6-5
J: TRBJ2-2
length: 14
size: -

CDR3: CASTKLAGGHTGELFF
DNA: TGTGCCAGTACGAAATTAGCGGGGGGACACACCGGGGAGCTGTTTTTT
D: TRBD2
V: TRBV19
J: TRBJ2-2
length: 16
size: -

CDR3: CSARTGLASGANGLTF
DNA: TGCAGCGCCCGGACAGGGCTTGCCTCTGGGGCCAACGGCCTGACTTTC
D: TRBD1
V: TRBV29-1
J: TRBJ2-6
length: 16
size: -

CDR3: CASSPRDRDYEQYF
DNA: TGTGCCAGCTCACCCCGGGACAGGGACTACGAGCAGTACTTC
D: TRBD1
V: TRBV18
J: TRBJ2-7
length: 14
size: -

CDR3: CSAGTGLDGEQFF
DNA: TGCAGCGCCGGGACAGGTCTTGACGGTGAGCAGTTCTTC
D: TRBD1
V: TRBV29-1
J: TRBJ2-1
length: 13
size: -

CDR3: CASSFTRGIGELFF
DNA: TGTGCCAGCAGCTTTACAAGGGGTATCGGGGAGCTGTTTTTT
D: -
V: TRBV5-5
J: TRBJ2-2
length: 14
size: -

CDR3: CASSTGGDGYTF
DNA: TGTGCCAGCTCTACAGGGGGGGATGGCTACACCTTC
D: TRBD1
V: TRBV18
J: TRBJ1-2
length: 12
size: -

CDR3: CSVIRAPNEKLFF
DNA: TGCAGCGTCATCAGGGCTCCTAATGAAAAACTGTTTTTT
D: -
V: TRBV29-1
J: TRBJ1-4
length: 13
size: -

CDR3: CASSGGAGEQYF
DNA: TGTGCCAGTAGTGGAGGGGCGGGTGAGCAGTACTTC
D: -
V: TRBV19
J: TRBJ2-5
length: 12
size: -

CDR3: CAWSAGQSGANGLTF
DNA: TGTGCCTGGAGCGCGGGACAGTCAGGGGCCAACGGCCTGACTTTC
D: -
V: TRBV30
J: TRBJ2-6
length: 15
size: -

CDR3: CASILQGADEKLFF
DNA: TGTGCCAGCATCCTGCAGGGGGCGGATGAAAAACTGTTTTTT
D: TRBD1
V: TRBV7-9
J: TRBJ1-4
length: 14
size: -

CDR3: CASSIVGVTEAFF
DNA: TGTGCCAGTAGTATAGTAGGGGTCACTGAAGCTTTCTTT
D: -
V: TRBV19
J: TRBJ1-1
length: 13
size: -

CDR3: CASSLGGGTQYF
DNA: TGTGCCAGCAGCTTAGGCGGGGGGACGCAGTATTTT
D: TRBD2
V: TRBV11-2
J: TRBJ2-3
length: 12
size: -

CDR3: CASTLGGFGSSLWANVLTF
DNA: TGTGCCAGTACCCTTGGGGGGTTCGGCTCTTCTCTGTGGGCCAACGTCCTGACTTTC
D: -
V: TRBV19
J: TRBJ2-6
length: 19
size: once

CDR3: CASSLPSGGSYEQYF
DNA: TGTGCCAGCAGCTTACCTAGCGGGGGGAGTTACGAGCAGTACTTC
D: TRBD2
V: TRBV7-9
J: TRBJ2-7
length: 15
size: -

CDR3: CASSYLEFGGGQPQHF
DNA: TGTGCCAGCAGTTACTTAGAGTTTGGGGGAGGTCAGCCCCAGCATTTT
D: -
V: TRBV6-6
J: TRBJ1-5
length: 16
size: -

CDR3: CASIPRQGGSYEQYF
DNA: TGTGCCAGCATCCCCCGCCAGGGGGGCTCCTACGAGCAGTACTTC
D: -
V: TRBV6-5
J: TRBJ2-7
length: 15
size: -

CDR3: CASSEMRCEYF
DNA: TGTGCCAGCAGTGAAATGCGTTGTGAGTATTTT
D: -
V: TRBV2
J: TRBJ2-3
length: 11
size: -